The present T cell receptor (beta chain) was sequenced within a study of early T cells in non-severe SARS-CoV-2 infection. Via MiXCR, TCRdb re-called the 5' RACE reads, giving one row per CDR3 protein. Among about 87,000 distinct CDR3 sequences listed, approximately 15% were seen once. The CDR3 loop spans 13 amino acids. Germline lookup yields CDR1 SGHNT and CDR2 YYREEE (reference sequence). With V trimmed by 9 bases and J by 5 bases, 7 bases remained unmatched. The chain has TRBV5-4 and TRBJ2-3, with 9 bases that match TRBD1. Sequenced: whole blood. This TCR was recovered from an adult who was a healthcare worker with PCR-confirmed SARS-CoV-2 infection or an uninfected control (not recorded which). The chain's CDR3 is CATRTGAVDTQYF. CDR3 nucleotides: TGTGCCACCCGGACAGGGGCCGTAGATACGCAGTATTTT.